The 13 T cell receptor beta chains presented below share a single source sample, sequenced in a study of T-cell reconstitution after alpha-beta-depleted transplantation in children. The TCRbeta library incorporated unique molecular identifiers. TCRdb itself ran the PCR reads through MiXCR, one entry per CDR3 protein. Among 330,000 or so distinct CDR3 sequences listed, around 10% were seen once. The sequences come from PBMCs from the stem cell graft donor, collected from the stem cell graft. The receptor set was obtained from a human donor who donated a stem cell graft to a child with acute lymphoblastic leukemia.

The chain couples TRBV27 to TRBJ2-3; no clear D gene. There are 14 residues in the CDR3. The germline V gene has CDR1 MNHEY and CDR2 SMNVEV (reference sequence). Deletions cut 0 bases from V and 3 bases from J, with 7 bases between. CDR3 coding DNA: TGTGCCAGCAGTTTATCGGTGGCAACAGATACGCAGTATTTT. Translated: CASSLSVATDTQYF.

This clonotype was seen a few times. Germline is not matched at one junction end, which may reflect a read error. The chain carries TRBV4-3 and TRBJ2-1; weak D call: TRBD1 (6 bases). The CDR3 is 14 amino acids. Germline CDR1 reads LGHNA; CDR2 reads YSLEER. CDR3 residues: CASSEDRFYNEQFF. Here the CDR3 DNA reads TGCGCCAGCAGCGAAGACAGGTTCTACAATGAGCAGTTCTTC.

This clonotype was counted between two and nine times. The DNA for the CDR3 is TGTGCCATCAGTGGGGGGGCAACCGACAATGAGCAGTTCTTC. This codes for CAISGGATDNEQFF. V usage is TRBV10-3 and J usage is TRBJ2-1; D may correspond to TRBD1 or TRBD2 (6 bases each). CDR1 is ENHRY and CDR2 is SYGVKD in the germline V gene. V was clipped by 4 bases and J by 5 bases, with 12 bases between them. The CDR3 is 14 residues long.

V is TRBV6-2 or TRBV6-3 and J is TRBJ2-3, with 7 bases aligning to TRBD2. Trimming removed 1 base from V and 1 base from J; junction bases left unmatched: 5. Germline values: CDR1 MNHEY, CDR2 SVGEGT. The CDR3 has 16 residues. CDR3 DNA: TGTGCCAGCAGTTACTTGGCGGGAGTTGGCACAGATACGCAGTATTTT. Translation gives CASSYLAGVGTDTQYF.

This clonotype has ten or more counts. V and J are TRBV28 and TRBJ1-3, with D possibly TRBD1 on 5 matching bases. CDR1 and CDR2 from the germline V gene are MDHEN and SYDVKM. The CDR3 runs 17 residues. V lost 7 bases, J lost 4 bases, and 23 bases lay in between. CDR3 in amino acids: CASTAPGPLVKGNTIYF. For the CDR3, the DNA is TGTGCCAGCACCGCCCCGGGACCTCTCGTAAAGGGAAACACCATATATTTT. Complete variable domain (other parts from reference TRBV28 and TRBJ1-3): DVKVTQSSRYLVKRTGEKVFLECVQDMDHENMFWYRQDPGLGLRLIYFSYDVKMKEKGDIPEGYSVSREKKERFSLILESASTNQTSMYLCASTAPGPLVKGNTIYFGEGSWLTVV.

V and J are TRBV5-5 and TRBJ2-1, with D unclear. V was trimmed by 0 bases and J by 5 bases, leaving 6 bases between them. This CDR3 region has 13 residues. Germline CDR1 and CDR2: SGHKS and YYEKEE (reference sequence). The CDR3 coding sequence is TGTGCCAGCAGCTTGGTCTGGGACAATGAGCAGTTCTTC. Translation gives CASSLVWDNEQFF.

This chain joins TRBV27 and TRBJ1-2, with unresolved D. Germline loops: CDR1 MNHEY, CDR2 SMNVEV (reference sequence). With 6 bases removed from V and 4 bases from J, the gap between germline ends came to 15 bases. CDR3 length equals 14 residues. The CDR3 coding sequence is TGTGCCAGCAGCGGCAGGCGGTCTCGCTATGGCTACACCTTC. It yields the protein CASSGRRSRYGYTF.

This clonotype has at least ten counts. The chain joins TRBV5-6 to TRBJ1-2; 9 nucleotides match TRBD1. CDR3 length: 13 residues. V dropped 3 bases and J dropped 6; count of bases not matched to a gene: 3. Germline CDR1 and CDR2: SGHDT and YYEEEE. The CDR3 region has the DNA TGTGCCAGCAGCTGGGGGACAGGGAATGGCTACACCTTC. Translated, it gives CASSWGTGNGYTF.

There are many counts of this clonotype. The chain joins TRBV29-1 to TRBJ2-7; tentative D call: TRBD2 (5 bases). Germline lookup yields CDR1 SQVTM and CDR2 ANQGSEA. CDR3 length: 12 amino acids. The V end lost 1 base, the J end lost 5 bases, and 9 bases lay between the germline ends. CDR3 nucleotide sequence: TGCAGCGTTGAAGGCGGGTCGGACGAGCAGTACTTC. Its protein product is CSVEGGSDEQYF.

This clonotype was seen more than once but under ten times. The J gene is TRBJ2-2, the V gene TRBV27; TRBD2 matches at 8 bases. V dropped 9 bases and J dropped 4; count of bases not matched to a gene: 10. This CDR3 has 15 amino acids. Germline CDR1 and CDR2: MNHEY and SMNVEV (reference sequence). The CDR3 nucleotides read TGTGCCAGTCGGGAGGCGGGAGGCCCCACCGGGGAGCTGTTTTTT. It codes for CASREAGGPTGELFF.

The J gene is TRBJ1-2, the V gene TRBV5-1; D is unresolved. Trimming removed 4 bases at V and 0 bases at J, with 13 bases between. The germline V gene has CDR1 SGHRS and CDR2 YFSETQ. The CDR3 totals 15 residues. The CDR3 is CASSDARSPNYGYTF. The CDR3 region has the DNA TGCGCCAGCAGCGACGCCCGAAGTCCTAACTATGGCTACACCTTC.

This clonotype came up a few times. The rearrangement joins TRBV7-6 to TRBJ2-1; 7 bases agree with TRBD2. The ends lost 3 bases at V and 5 bases at J; junction bases unmatched: 1. This CDR3 has 13 residues. CDR1 is SGHVS, CDR2 FNYEAQ, per germline. The CDR3 sequence is CASSLSGDNEQFF. As DNA, the CDR3 is TGTGCCAGCAGCTTGAGCGGGGACAATGAGCAGTTCTTC.

The chain uses TRBV4-2 and TRBJ2-7; TRBD2 matches 9 bases. The germline gives CDR1 LGHNA, CDR2 YNFKEQ. Trimming at V came to 3 bases and at J to 2 bases, leaving 5 bases not matched to a gene. There are 15 residues in the CDR3. CDR3 region: CASSQGSGSPYEQYF. The CDR3 coding sequence is TGTGCCAGCAGCCAGGGTAGCGGGAGTCCCTACGAGCAGTACTTC.